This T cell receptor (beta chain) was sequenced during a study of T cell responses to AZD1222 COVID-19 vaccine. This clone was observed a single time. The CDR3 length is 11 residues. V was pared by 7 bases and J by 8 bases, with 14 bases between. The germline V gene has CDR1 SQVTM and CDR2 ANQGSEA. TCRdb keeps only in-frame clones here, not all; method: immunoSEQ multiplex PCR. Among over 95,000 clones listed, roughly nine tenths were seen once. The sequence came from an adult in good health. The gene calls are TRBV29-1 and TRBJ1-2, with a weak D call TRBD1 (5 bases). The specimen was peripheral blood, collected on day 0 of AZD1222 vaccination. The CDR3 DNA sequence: TGCAGCGCCCACCAGGGTGAGGGCTACACCTTC. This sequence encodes CSAHQGEGYTF. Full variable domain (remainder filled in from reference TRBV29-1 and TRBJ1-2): SAVISQKPSRDICQRGTSLTIQCQVDSQVTMMFWYRQQPGQSLTLIATANQGSEATYESGFVIDKFPISRPNLTFSTLTVSNMSPEDSSIYLCSAHQGEGYTFGSGTRLTVV.